Below are 31 T cell receptor beta chains sequenced from a single sample in a study of shared clonotypes between healthy human individuals. Naive CD8 cells lacked CD45RO, underwent positive selection for CCR7 and left out terminally differentiated effector memory CD45RA+ cells. Assay used: immunoSEQ multiplex PCR; TCRdb lists only in-frame clones, some missing. The sample has around 2.1 million clones, 90% to 95% seen once. Sequenced sample: naive CD8+ T cells from PBMCs. All receptors come from a man between 18 and 35 years old in good health. Some clones in this sample may be carry-over from other donors' samples.

This chain links TRBV7-6 with TRBJ2-1, with TRBD2 matching over 10 bases. The CDR3 spans 15 residues. The junction had 3 bases not matched to a gene; V was cut back by 2 bases and J by 5 bases. Germline CDR1 SGHVS, CDR2 FNYEAQ. CDR3: CASSLRLAGDNEQFF. CDR3 DNA sequence: TGTGCCAGCAGCTTAAGGCTAGCGGGAGACAATGAGCAGTTCTTC.

V usage is TRBV19 and J usage is TRBJ1-2, with D tentatively TRBD1 (5 bases). Trimming removed 7 bases from V and 2 bases from J, with 11 bases in between. Germline assignment: CDR1 LNHDA and CDR2 SQIVND (reference sequence). CDR3 length equals 13 residues. CDR3 nucleotides: TGTGCCAGTAAGGAGGGGTCAAACTATGGCTACACCTTC. It is translated as CASKEGSNYGYTF.

As for this clone: At the DNA level, this CDR3 is encoded by other sequences in the same sample as well. The chain uses TRBV2 and TRBJ1-2; perhaps TRBD1 as D (5 bases). Germline CDR1 reads SNHLY; CDR2 reads FYNNEI. The CDR3 length is 13 residues. V was clipped by 6 bases and J by 3 bases, with 11 bases between them. The CDR3, as DNA: TGTGCCAGCAGGGGGACGGACTACTATGGCTACACCTTC. Translation: CASRGTDYYGYTF. The variable domain in full, with the rest retrieved from reference TRBV2 and TRBJ1-2, is EPEVTQTPSHQVTQMGQEVILRCVPISNHLYFYWYRQILGQKVEFLVSFYNNEISEKSEIFDDQFSVERPDGSNFTLKIRSTKLEDSAMYFCASRGTDYYGYTFGSGTRLTVV.

This chain uses TRBV5-5 with TRBJ2-7, with D uncertain. Per the germline V gene, CDR1 is SGHKS and CDR2 is YYEKEE (reference sequence). This CDR3 spans 13 amino acids. V lost 2 bases and J lost 3, with 9 bases in between. CDR3 loop: CASSLKDLYEQYF. CDR3 coding DNA: TGTGCCAGCAGCTTAAAAGACCTCTACGAGCAGTACTTC.

The genes are TRBV19 and TRBJ2-4; D ambiguous. The germline V gene encodes CDR1 LNHDA and CDR2 SQIVND (reference sequence). V gave up 3 bases and J gave up 1 base, with 4 bases separating them. There are 13 residues in the CDR3. The CDR3 region is CASSIRAKNIQYF. The CDR3 DNA reads as TGTGCCAGTAGTATCCGGGCCAAAAACATTCAGTACTTC.

The rearrangement joins TRBV5-5 to TRBJ1-2; no reliable D call. CDR1 and CDR2 from the germline V gene are SGHKS and YYEKEE (reference sequence). With 4 bases removed from V and 6 bases from J, the gap between germline ends came to 19 bases. CDR3 length: 15 residues. The CDR3 DNA reads TGTGCCAGCAGCCGAACCCGGGGTTTTCGGGATGGCTACACCTTC. This translates into CASSRTRGFRDGYTF. Combining the CDR3 with reference TRBV5-5 and TRBJ1-2 gives the whole variable domain DAGVTQSPTHLIKTRGQQVTLRCSPISGHKSVSWYQQVLGQGPQFIFQYYEKEERGRGNFPDRFSARQFPNYSSELNVNALLLGDSALYLCASSRTRGFRDGYTFGSGTRLTVV.

This rearrangement joins TRBV5-1 to TRBJ1-1; TRBD1 matches at 7 bases. Germline V gives CDR1 SGHRS, CDR2 YFSETQ. Losses at the gene ends were 5 bases for V and 6 bases for J; bases not matched to a gene: 10. The CDR3 length is 14 residues. The CDR3 DNA follows: TGCGCCAGCAGTAAAGACAGGGACGGCTCTGAAGCTTTCTTT. This encodes CASSKDRDGSEAFF.

This sequence joins TRBV10-1 and TRBJ2-1; maybe TRBD2 (6 bases). The CDR3 runs to 16 residues. Trimming stripped 2 bases from V and 3 bases from J, with 14 bases between. Per the germline V gene, CDR1 is WNHNN and CDR2 is SYGVQD (reference sequence). CDR3 nucleotides: TGCGCCAGCAGTGAGAGCGGACCGGGACTCTACAATGAGCAGTTCTTC. Translation: CASSESGPGLYNEQFF.

This clone has just one count. The rearrangement links TRBV4-1 to TRBJ2-5; 14 bases fit TRBD2. The trim removed 0 bases at V and 3 bases at J, leaving 12 bases unmatched. CDR1 and CDR2 from the germline V gene are MGHRA and YSYEKL. This CDR3 is 20 amino acids long. The CDR3 region has the DNA TGCGCCAGCAGCCAAGATCATCCTGGGACTAGCGGGAGTTCTGAAGAGACCCAGTACTTC. Protein: CASSQDHPGTSGSSEETQYF.

V usage is TRBV28 and J usage is TRBJ2-3; TRBD2 matches 8 bases. The V gene end was trimmed by 7 bases and the J gene end by 4 bases; junction bases not matched to a gene: 7. The length of the CDR3 is 14 residues. Germline V gene lookup returns CDR1 MDHEN and CDR2 SYDVKM. CDR3 amino acids: CASTPTGGPDTQYF. CDR3 sequence (DNA): TGTGCCAGCACCCCGACGGGGGGGCCAGATACGCAGTATTTT. Filled out from reference TRBV28 and TRBJ2-3, the complete variable domain reads DVKVTQSSRYLVKRTGEKVFLECVQDMDHENMFWYRQDPGLGLRLIYFSYDVKMKEKGDIPEGYSVSREKKERFSLILESASTNQTSMYLCASTPTGGPDTQYFGPGTRLTVL.

The chain carries TRBV7-3 and TRBJ2-1; D is undetermined. CDR3 size: 14 residues. Germline V CDR1 and CDR2: SGHTA, FQGTGA. V was shortened by 2 bases and J by 6 bases, with 11 bases between the two germline ends. Here the CDR3 DNA reads TGTGCCAGCAGCTTACGGCCGAGGCCCAATGAGCAGTTCTTC. This codes for CASSLRPRPNEQFF.

This clone was seen a single time. J is TRBJ2-7 and V is TRBV28; D is unclear. This CDR3 comprises 15 residues. CDR1 is MDHEN, CDR2 SYDVKM, per germline. Trimming removed 6 bases at V and 2 bases at J, with 17 bases between. Here the CDR3 reads CASRPHLRHPYEQYF. CDR3 bases: TGTGCCAGCAGGCCCCACCTCCGGCACCCCTACGAGCAGTACTTC.

Remarks on this clone: The junction differs from germline at one of its ends, possibly a read error. The chain carries TRBV6-1 and TRBJ1-6, with 12 bases fitting TRBD1. The CDR3 has 18 amino acids. The germline CDR1 and CDR2 sequences are MNHNS and SASEGT. The CDR3 reads CASSQAGTGGAYNSPLHF. DNA of the CDR3: TGTGCCAGCAGTCAAGCAGGGACAGGGGGCGCTTATAATTCACCCCTCCACTTT.

This chain links TRBV7-9 with TRBJ2-1; unclear D gene. CDR3 length equals 11 residues. Germline lookup yields CDR1 SEHNR and CDR2 FQNEAQ (reference sequence). Deletions cut 3 bases from V and 10 bases from J, with 7 bases between. CDR3 bases: TGTGCCAGCAGCTTTAATTGGGAGCAGTTCTTC. Its translation: CASSFNWEQFF.

The chain has TRBV7-9 and TRBJ2-1; D tentatively fits TRBD1 or TRBD2 (6 bases each). CDR1 is SEHNR, CDR2 FQNEAQ, per germline (reference sequence). The length of the CDR3 is 15 residues. Trimming left V 1 base short and J 8 bases short, with 15 bases between. CDR3 sequence reads: CASSLEAARGDEQFF. The CDR3 nucleotides read TGTGCCAGCAGCTTAGAGGCCGCGAGGGGGGATGAGCAGTTCTTC.

The gene calls are TRBV28 and TRBJ1-2; D is unclear. The germline V and J ends were trimmed by 3 bases and 4 bases, with 9 bases remaining between them. Germline lookup yields CDR1 MDHEN and CDR2 SYDVKM. This CDR3 is built from 13 residues. CDR3 sequence reads: CASSFDTGYGYTF. The CDR3 nucleotides are TGTGCCAGCAGTTTCGACACTGGCTATGGCTACACCTTC.

V is TRBV5-1 and J is TRBJ2-7; 10 bases are a match to TRBD2. Trimming cost V 0 bases and J 5 bases; bases outside gene matches: 5. This CDR3 has 15 amino acids. CDR1 SGHRS and CDR2 YFSETQ come from the germline V gene. The CDR3 sequence: CASSLAGLAAHEQYF. CDR3 nucleotide sequence: TGCGCCAGCAGCTTGGCCGGACTAGCGGCCCACGAGCAGTACTTC.

The chain uses TRBV5-6 and TRBJ2-7; possible D gene TRBD1, 6 bases. The CDR3 consists of 14 residues. Per germline, CDR1 SGHDT and CDR2 YYEEEE. V gave up 6 bases and J gave up 3 bases, with 16 bases separating them. The CDR3 DNA sequence: TGTGCCAGCACTCCGCCAGGGGTCAACTACGAGCAGTACTTC. Translated: CASTPPGVNYEQYF.

The CDR3 bases are TGTGCCACCAGCAGACTGACAGGGGGCCAGGGCGGGGAGCTGTTTTTT. Its protein product is CATSRLTGGQGGELFF. The chain combines TRBV15 with TRBJ2-2; 10 positions agree with TRBD1. CDR1 LNHNV and CDR2 YYDKDF come from the germline V gene (reference sequence). The junction had 7 bases not matched to a gene; V was cut back by 2 bases and J by 7 bases. CDR3 length: 16 residues.

The V and J genes are TRBV10-3 and TRBJ2-7; TRBD1 is a possible D gene (6 bases). CDR3 length: 16 amino acids. Looked up from germline, CDR1 is ENHRY and CDR2 is SYGVKD. The V end lost 2 bases, the J end lost 2 bases, and 16 bases lay between the germline ends. The CDR3 nucleotides read TGTGCCATCAGTGAGCGTACAGGGTATAGCCCCTACGAGCAGTACTTC. Encoded protein: CAISERTGYSPYEQYF.

The table lists this clone with a count of one. The chain carries TRBV6-1 and TRBJ1-1, with D uncertain. Trimming left V 4 bases short and J 4 bases short, with 10 bases between. CDR3 length: 13 amino acids. Germline CDR1 MNHNS, CDR2 SASEGT. In nucleotides, the CDR3 is TGTGCCAGCAGTGGAGTGGGGTTCACTGAAGCTTTCTTT. Encoded protein: CASSGVGFTEAFF.

This chain joins TRBV19 and TRBJ1-5, with D possibly being TRBD1 (5 bases). CDR3 length: 15 residues. With 5 bases removed from V and 2 bases from J, the gap between germline ends came to 13 bases. Germline V gives CDR1 LNHDA, CDR2 SQIVND (reference sequence). The chain's CDR3 is CASSAGRVGNQPQHF. Written as DNA, the CDR3 is TGTGCCAGTAGTGCAGGGCGGGTTGGCAATCAGCCCCAGCATTTT.

The CDR3 nucleotides are TGTGCCAGCAGTTCCGGGACAGGGGTTCTCTACGAGCAGTACTTC. It is translated as CASSSGTGVLYEQYF. The chain recombines TRBV7-9 with TRBJ2-7; 10 bases line up with TRBD1. The CDR3 totals 15 residues. Per germline, CDR1 SEHNR and CDR2 FQNEAQ (reference sequence). The trim removed 6 bases at V and 3 bases at J, leaving 8 bases unmatched.

CDR3 amino acids: CASSGWFSGANVLTF. The CDR3 region has the DNA TGTGCCAGCAGTGGTTGGTTCTCTGGGGCCAACGTCCTGACTTTC. The chain has TRBV6-1 and TRBJ2-6; the D is unclear. Trimming left V 4 bases short and J 0 bases short, with 7 bases between. CDR3 length: 15 amino acids. The germline V gene encodes CDR1 MNHNS and CDR2 SASEGT.

This chain joins TRBV9 and TRBJ2-1, with 10 bases aligning to TRBD2. CDR3 length equals 18 residues. Trimming cost V 4 bases and J 1 base; bases outside gene matches: 11. Germline-derived CDR1 and CDR2 are SGDLS and YYNGEE. The CDR3 DNA reads as TGTGCCAGCAGCCCGAGGGCCTTACTAGCGGGATCCTACAATGAGCAGTTCTTC. It is translated as CASSPRALLAGSYNEQFF.

The chain combines TRBV19 with TRBJ1-5; 7 bases align to TRBD1. The CDR3 has 15 amino acids. V lost 3 bases, J lost 7 bases, and 9 bases stayed unmatched. Germline assignment: CDR1 LNHDA and CDR2 SQIVND (reference sequence). CDR3 loop: CASSMQGGWIQPQHF. CDR3 DNA sequence: TGTGCCAGTAGTATGCAGGGGGGTTGGATCCAGCCCCAGCATTTT.

The CDR3 reads CASSEYQTSGARYEQYF. Here the CDR3 DNA reads TGTGCCAGCAGTGAATACCAGACTAGCGGGGCCCGCTACGAGCAGTACTTC. This chain uses TRBV6-1 with TRBJ2-7; 11 bases line up with TRBD2. The CDR3 covers 17 residues. Trimming took 2 bases from V and 3 from J; bases not matched to a gene: 9. In germline, CDR1 is MNHNS, CDR2 SASEGT.

A single count supports this clone. The chain couples TRBV7-9 to TRBJ2-1; 8 nucleotides agree with TRBD2. The CDR3 is made up of 14 amino acids. V shed 5 bases and J 6 bases; nucleotides not matched to a gene: 6. CDR1 is SEHNR, CDR2 FQNEAQ, per germline (reference sequence). For the CDR3, the DNA is TGTGCCAGCAGCCTACCGGGACTAGTCAATGAGCAGTTCTTC. This gives the protein CASSLPGLVNEQFF. The full variable domain, with the rest looked up from reference TRBV7-9 and TRBJ2-1, is DTGVSQNPRHKITKRGQNVTFRCDPISEHNRLYWYRQTLGQGPEFLTYFQNEAQLEKSRLLSDRFSAERPKGSFSTLEIQRTEQGDSAMYLCASSLPGLVNEQFFGPGTRLTVL.

J is TRBJ2-1 and V is TRBV27; the match to TRBD2 covers 10 bases. The CDR3 loop spans 17 amino acids. The trim removed 1 base at V and 7 bases at J, leaving 10 bases unmatched. Per the germline V gene, CDR1 is MNHEY and CDR2 is SMNVEV (reference sequence). This CDR3 is CASSLFSGAGGRNEQFF. Here the CDR3 DNA reads TGTGCCAGCAGTTTATTCAGTGGAGCGGGAGGGCGGAATGAGCAGTTCTTC.

The chain recombines TRBV4-1 with TRBJ2-4, with 9 bases identical to TRBD2. The CDR3 has 16 residues. V shed 4 bases, J shed 1 base, and the junction held 5 bases outside the gene matches. Germline assignment: CDR1 MGHRA and CDR2 YSYEKL. CDR3 coding DNA: TGCGCCAGCAGCCCCTGGACTAGCGAGGCCAAAAACATTCAGTACTTC. Amino acid sequence: CASSPWTSEAKNIQYF.

This chain connects TRBV9 to TRBJ2-7; D is ambiguous. The V and J ends lost 4 bases and 1 base respectively, with 12 bases between them. CDR3 length equals 14 residues. Germline lookup yields CDR1 SGDLS and CDR2 YYNGEE. The CDR3 DNA sequence: TGTGCCAGCAGCCCAGAATCTTTGTCCTACGAGCAGTACTTC. Residues: CASSPESLSYEQYF.